Listed below are T cell receptor beta chains from one sample, sequenced in a study of OX40 agonist ivuxolimab in advanced cancers. Profiling relied on immunoSEQ multiplex PCR, and the TCRdb table lists in-frame clones only, not all of them. The sample holds some 76,000 clones, 85% seen once. The source was CD4+ or CD8+ T cells sorted from blood, collected in a trial of the OX40 agonist ivuxolimab. The source of these receptors is an adult with an advanced solid tumor such as melanoma, head and neck, liver or kidney cancer. Both conserved end residues are part of each CDR3. D genes are given only for firm matches. Some rows mark clone size as missing; the rest say once, few, many or name a class of expanded clone.

CDR3 DNA: TGTGCCAGCAGTTCTCCAGGGTATGGGGGTGAAGCTTTCTTT; CDR3 protein: CASSSPGYGGEAFF; clone size: -; D gene: -; J gene: TRBJ1-1; V gene: TRBV6-6
CDR3 DNA: TGTGCTAGTGGTTTGGGGGCAGTAAGCACAGATACGCAGTATTTT; CDR3 protein: CASGLGAVSTDTQYF; clone size: -; D gene: -; J gene: TRBJ2-3; V gene: TRBV12-5
CDR3 DNA: TGTGCCTTCACTGGGACAACTTTGGGGAGTTCCTACGAGCAGTACTTC; CDR3 protein: CAFTGTTLGSSYEQYF; clone size: -; D gene: -; J gene: TRBJ2-7; V gene: TRBV30
CDR3 DNA: TGTGCCGTCGGGACTAGCGGGATCGAATACGAGCAGTACTTC; CDR3 protein: CAVGTSGIEYEQYF; clone size: -; D gene: TRBD2; J gene: TRBJ2-7; V gene: TRBV7-9
CDR3 DNA: TGTGCCACCAGCAGACCCCAGGCAGGCTACACTGAAGCTTTCTTT; CDR3 protein: CATSRPQAGYTEAFF; clone size: -; D gene: -; J gene: TRBJ1-1; V gene: TRBV15
CDR3 DNA: TGTGCCAGCAGTTTGAATCCGCGGTGGGGGGGGTACTACGAGCAGTACTTC; CDR3 protein: CASSLNPRWGGYYEQYF; clone size: -; D gene: TRBD2; J gene: TRBJ2-7; V gene: TRBV28
CDR3 DNA: TGTGCCAGCAGTGATGGATGGCAAGGGACCTACGAGCAGTACTTC; CDR3 protein: CASSDGWQGTYEQYF; clone size: few; D gene: -; J gene: TRBJ2-7; V gene: TRBV5-4
CDR3 DNA: TGTGCCAGCAGTTCCCGGCAGGGCTGGGATCAGCCCCAGCATTTT; CDR3 protein: CASSSRQGWDQPQHF; clone size: -; D gene: -; J gene: TRBJ1-5; V gene: TRBV27
CDR3 DNA: TGTGCCAGCTCAGTTTCGCACGGGGATCGCGGGGGCTACGAGCAGTACTTC; CDR3 protein: CASSVSHGDRGGYEQYF; clone size: -; D gene: TRBD2; J gene: TRBJ2-7; V gene: TRBV18
CDR3 DNA: TGTGCCACCAAACGGCCTGGGGCCAACGTCCTGACTTTC; CDR3 protein: CATKRPGANVLTF; clone size: -; D gene: -; J gene: TRBJ2-6; V gene: TRBV6-5
CDR3 DNA: TGTGCCAGCACTTCTTTAGGGAATTCACCCCTCCACTTT; CDR3 protein: CASTSLGNSPLHF; clone size: once; D gene: -; J gene: TRBJ1-6; V gene: TRBV6-6
CDR3 DNA: TGTGCCAGCTCCCCTCAGGGGGGCGACAATCAGCCCCAGCATTTT; CDR3 protein: CASSPQGGDNQPQHF; clone size: -; D gene: TRBD1; J gene: TRBJ1-5; V gene: TRBV18
CDR3 DNA: TGTGCCAGCAGCCCCCGACAGGGGGCGAGTGGAAACACCATATATTTT; CDR3 protein: CASSPRQGASGNTIYF; clone size: -; D gene: TRBD1; J gene: TRBJ1-3; V gene: TRBV7-8
CDR3 DNA: TGTGCCAGCAGCTCCCTCGTGAACACTGAAGCTTTCTTT; CDR3 protein: CASSSLVNTEAFF; clone size: -; D gene: -; J gene: TRBJ1-1; V gene: TRBV7-3
CDR3 DNA: TGTGCCAGCAGCTTGGTAGGGGGGCTTGGTGAAGCTTTCTTT; CDR3 protein: CASSLVGGLGEAFF; clone size: -; D gene: -; J gene: TRBJ1-1; V gene: TRBV5-5
CDR3 DNA: TGCGCCAGCAGCTTGGTCCCGGGACTAGAGGAGACCCAGTACTTC; CDR3 protein: CASSLVPGLEETQYF; clone size: -; D gene: TRBD2; J gene: TRBJ2-5; V gene: TRBV5-1
CDR3 DNA: TGTGCCATACGAGGGGTGGGCTCGGATGTACCCTTCTCCACAGATACGCAGTATTTT; CDR3 protein: CAIRGVGSDVPFSTDTQYF; clone size: -; D gene: -; J gene: TRBJ2-3; V gene: TRBV10-3
CDR3 DNA: TGCGCCAGCAGCCTGGGACAGGCTACCTCAAAACTGTTTTTT; CDR3 protein: CASSLGQATSKLFF; clone size: once; D gene: TRBD1; J gene: TRBJ1-4; V gene: TRBV5-1